What follows are 21 T cell receptor beta chains derived from one specimen sequenced in a study of blood T cell repertoires in COVID-19. This table comes from immunoSEQ multiplex PCR, and its TCRdb copy is limited to in-frame clones, with some not included. The sample includes about 240,000 clones, approximately 78% of them seen just once. The sequenced material came from peripheral blood. These receptors were obtained from a woman between 55 and 75 years old with active or convalescent COVID-19.

The chain combines TRBV7-6 with TRBJ2-1; maybe TRBD1 (5 bases). Per the germline V gene, CDR1 is SGHVS and CDR2 is FNYEAQ. Trimming removed 0 bases from V and 7 bases from J, with 16 bases in between. CDR3 length: 16 amino acids. CDR3 coding DNA: TGTGCCAGCAGCTTAGCCTACCTAGGGGTCTGGAATGAGCAGTTCTTC. Amino acids: CASSLAYLGVWNEQFF.

V gene TRBV7-9 combines with J gene TRBJ1-2; TRBD1 agrees at 7 bases. After removal of 5 bases from V and 8 bases from J, the junction contained 14 bases not matched to a gene. This CDR3 contains 15 residues. Germline assignment: CDR1 SEHNR and CDR2 FQNEAQ (reference sequence). CDR3 coding DNA: TGTGCCAGCAGCCGAGGGCAGGGGGTCTCCGAGGGCTACACCTTC. It is translated as CASSRGQGVSEGYTF.

This chain joins TRBV3-1 (or the pseudogene TRBV3-2) and TRBJ1-2; weak D call: TRBD1 (6 bases). The CDR3 has 17 amino acids. V lost 2 bases, J lost 6 bases, and 22 bases lay in between. Germline V CDR1 and CDR2: LGHDT, YNNKEL (reference sequence). The CDR3 is CASSQSGHSFSVDGYTF. For the CDR3, the DNA is TGTGCCAGCAGCCAATCGGGACACTCCTTTTCGGTAGATGGCTACACCTTC.

This clone showed up just once. This chain uses TRBV7-9 with TRBJ2-3, with 8 bases aligning to TRBD2. The J segment lost 2 bases and the V segment lost 3 bases, leaving 7 bases of the junction unmatched. Germline values: CDR1 SEHNR, CDR2 FQNEAQ (reference sequence). This CDR3 spans 16 amino acids. This chain's CDR3 is CASSFAGGRTTDTQYF. The CDR3 DNA is TGTGCCAGCAGCTTCGCGGGGGGTCGGACCACAGATACGCAGTATTTT.

The J gene is TRBJ2-7, the V gene TRBV2; 7 nucleotides align to TRBD2. Per germline, CDR1 SNHLY and CDR2 FYNNEI. V lost 4 bases, J lost 6 bases, and 12 bases stayed unmatched. The CDR3 sequence is 15 residues long. The CDR3, as DNA: TGTGCCAGCAGTGTGGCCGGGACTACTACTACCGAGCAGTACTTC. Translated: CASSVAGTTTTEQYF.

The J gene is TRBJ1-1, the V gene TRBV27, with D unclear. The CDR3 has 13 amino acids. Germline V gene sequence: CDR1 MNHEY, CDR2 SMNVEV (reference sequence). V lost 5 bases to trimming and J lost 6 bases, with 13 bases between them. The CDR3 protein is CASSPHGDPEAFF. The CDR3 DNA follows: TGTGCCAGCAGTCCTCATGGAGACCCTGAAGCTTTCTTT.

The CDR3 sequence: CASSVAKAGGNTEAFF. The CDR3 DNA follows: TGTGCCAGCAGCGTAGCTAAAGCAGGGGGGAACACTGAAGCTTTCTTT. V usage is TRBV9 and J usage is TRBJ1-1; 7 nucleotides line up with TRBD1. The V segment lost 0 bases and the J segment 1 base; nucleotides outside the gene matches: 6. The CDR3 has 16 residues. Germline loops: CDR1 SGDLS, CDR2 YYNGEE.

The J gene is TRBJ2-3, the V gene TRBV19; 8 positions agree with TRBD1. The CDR3 is 14 amino acids. Germline CDR1 and CDR2: LNHDA and SQIVND (reference sequence). V shed 4 bases, J shed 4 bases, and the junction held 4 bases outside the gene matches. The CDR3 coding sequence is TGTGCCAGTAGTACAGGGACAGGACCAGATACGCAGTATTTT. Amino acid sequence: CASSTGTGPDTQYF.

The CDR3 bases are TGTGCCAGCAGCTCGGCGGGACAGATAAACTACGAGCAGTACTTC. Protein sequence: CASSSAGQINYEQYF. The J gene is TRBJ2-7, the V gene TRBV7-9; D might be TRBD1 (7 bases). The CDR3 has 15 residues. V lost 4 bases and J lost 3, with 16 bases in between. Germline CDR1 reads SEHNR; CDR2 reads FQNEAQ (reference sequence).

Details on this clone: One base away lies a much larger clone, so this may be a sequencing read error. The sample holds other DNA sequences that translate to the same CDR3. The genes are TRBV7-3 and TRBJ2-1; D is possibly TRBD2 (7 bases). The CDR3 length is 15 residues. The germline V gene has CDR1 SGHTA and CDR2 FQGTGA. V shed 5 bases and J shed 5 bases, with 16 bases lying between them. The CDR3 is CASSPRGAGHNEQFF. The CDR3 coding sequence is TGTGCCAGCAGCCCCCGGGGGGCGGGACACAATGAGCAGTTCTTC.

The V call is TRBV6-5, the J call TRBJ1-6; D perhaps matches TRBD1 (6 bases). Looked up from germline, CDR1 is MNHEY and CDR2 is SVGAGI. V shed 2 bases and J shed 10 bases, with 15 bases lying between them. CDR3 length equals 15 residues. CDR3 loop: CASSYNGRGGSPLHF. CDR3 DNA: TGTGCCAGCAGTTACAATGGCAGGGGTGGATCACCCCTCCACTTT.

The chain has TRBV6-5 and TRBJ2-7; 8 nucleotides align to TRBD1. CDR1 is MNHEY and CDR2 is SVGAGI in the germline V gene. V trimming: 4 bases; J trimming: 2 bases; junction bases outside the gene matches: 10. The CDR3 consists of 16 residues. The CDR3 protein is CASSSVTGTGTYEQYF. CDR3 DNA sequence: TGTGCCAGCAGTTCCGTGACCGGGACAGGTACCTACGAGCAGTACTTC.

This clone was picked up one time. The chain employs TRBV6-2 or TRBV6-3 and TRBJ1-2; D is unclear. The CDR3 covers 14 residues. V lost 5 bases, J lost 4 bases, and 14 bases lay in between. Germline loops: CDR1 MNHEY, CDR2 SVGEGT. This CDR3 is CASSLETGFYGYTF. The CDR3 DNA reads TGTGCCAGCAGTCTGGAGACGGGTTTCTATGGCTACACCTTC.

The chain joins TRBV27 to TRBJ1-4; D is possibly TRBD1 (5 bases). This CDR3 contains 14 residues. Looked up from germline, CDR1 is MNHEY and CDR2 is SMNVEV (reference sequence). V shed 4 bases and J shed 8 bases, with 14 bases lying between them. DNA of the CDR3: TGTGCCAGCAGTTCTCGGGGGGTTCGAGAAAAACTGTTTTTT. Translated: CASSSRGVREKLFF.

V and J are TRBV19 and TRBJ1-6, with D uncertain. CDR1 LNHDA and CDR2 SQIVND come from the germline V gene (reference sequence). This CDR3 contains 12 residues. V was shortened by 6 bases and J by 8 bases, with 8 bases between the two germline ends. In DNA, the CDR3 is TGTGCCAGTAGAATCCCAGATTCACCCCTCCACTTT. It translates to CASRIPDSPLHF.

V usage is TRBV12-3 or TRBV12-4 and J usage is TRBJ1-5; possibly TRBD1 for D (5 bases). The CDR3 spans 13 residues. Trimming removed 3 bases at V and 6 bases at J, with 9 bases between. This CDR3 is CASSFGGAQPQHF. As DNA, the CDR3 is TGTGCCAGCAGTTTTGGAGGGGCTCAGCCCCAGCATTTT.

The J gene is TRBJ2-2, the V gene TRBV2, with 7 bases that match TRBD1. CDR3 length: 16 amino acids. Germline V gene lookup returns CDR1 SNHLY and CDR2 FYNNEI. V trimming: 3 bases; J trimming: 1 base; junction bases outside the gene matches: 5. The CDR3 protein is CASSESRGQNTGELFF. CDR3 coding DNA: TGTGCCAGCAGTGAGTCGAGGGGGCAGAACACCGGGGAGCTGTTTTTT. Combining the CDR3 with reference TRBV2 and TRBJ2-2 gives the whole variable domain EPEVTQTPSHQVTQMGQEVILRCVPISNHLYFYWYRQILGQKVEFLVSFYNNEISEKSEIFDDQFSVERPDGSNFTLKIRSTKLEDSAMYFCASSESRGQNTGELFFGEGSRLTVL.

This clone has just a few counts. The rearrangement joins TRBV6-6 to TRBJ1-3; 8 nucleotides agree with TRBD1. The CDR3 is 14 residues long. Germline V gene lookup returns CDR1 MNHNY and CDR2 SVGAGI (reference sequence). V trimming: 7 bases; J trimming: 2 bases; junction bases outside the gene matches: 4. Here the CDR3 reads CASKGQEAGNTIYF. In DNA, the CDR3 is TGTGCCAGCAAGGGACAGGAAGCTGGAAACACCATATATTTT.

The gene calls are TRBV5-1 and TRBJ2-5; a possible D gene is TRBD2 (6 bases). The V end was cut by 2 bases, the J end by 4 bases, with 18 bases between. The CDR3 loop spans 16 amino acids. Germline CDR1 reads SGHRS; CDR2 reads YFSETQ. The DNA of the CDR3 is TGCGCCAGCAGCTTTATTGCGGGGCCTCCCCCAGAGACCCAGTACTTC. Translation gives CASSFIAGPPPETQYF. The full variable domain, in which reference TRBV5-1 and TRBJ2-5 provide the parts outside the CDR3, is KAGVTQTPRYLIKTRGQQVTLSCSPISGHRSVSWYQQTPGQGLQFLFEYFSETQRNKGNFPGRFSGRQFSNSRSEMNVSTLELGDSALYLCASSFIAGPPPETQYFGPGTRLLVL.

This rearrangement joins TRBV6-2 or TRBV6-3 to TRBJ2-2; TRBD2 agrees at 9 bases. The germline V gene encodes CDR1 MNHEY and CDR2 SVGEGT. The V segment lost 2 bases and the J segment 4 bases; nucleotides outside the gene matches: 14. This CDR3 spans 19 amino acids. CDR3 bases: TGTGCCAGCAGTTACATAGGTCGCGGGGGGGCCGGTGTCACCGGGGAGCTGTTTTTT. Translated: CASSYIGRGGAGVTGELFF.

The V call is TRBV30, the J call TRBJ1-3, with D hard to call. Germline CDR1 reads GTSNPN; CDR2 reads SVGIG (reference sequence). This CDR3 has 12 residues. The CDR3 spells CAFRESGNTIYF. DNA of the CDR3: TGTGCTTTTCGGGAGTCTGGAAACACCATATATTTT.